These 16 T cell receptor beta chains originate from one sample sequenced in a study of T cell responses to AZD1222 COVID-19 vaccine. Profiled with immunoSEQ multiplex PCR; TCRdb holds only in-frame clones, not every one. The data contain roughly 100,000 clones, 84% of them singletons. Sequences were derived from peripheral blood, sampled on day 0 of AZD1222 vaccination. The source is an adult in good health.

This chain links TRBV6-5 with TRBJ1-2, with 9 bases identical to TRBD1. V lost 6 bases to trimming and J lost 8 bases; unmatched junction nucleotides: 7. This CDR3 contains 13 residues. The V gene's germline CDR1 is MNHEY and CDR2 SVGAGI. CDR3 region: CASRTTGGMGYTF. The CDR3 nucleotides are TGTGCCAGCAGGACAACAGGGGGCATGGGCTACACCTTC.

The V gene is TRBV4-2, the J gene TRBJ2-3, with TRBD2 matching over 8 bases. The germline V gene encodes CDR1 LGHNA and CDR2 YNFKEQ. The V segment lost 1 base and the J segment 6 bases; nucleotides outside the gene matches: 3. The CDR3 sequence is 14 residues long. CDR3 coding DNA: TGTGCCAGCAGCCAAGGGACTAGCAGGGATACGCAGTATTTT. This translates into CASSQGTSRDTQYF.

The chain combines TRBV24-1 with TRBJ2-2; 7 bases align to TRBD1. CDR3 size: 15 residues. After removal of 9 bases from V and 7 bases from J, the junction contained 13 bases not matched to a gene. The V gene's germline CDR1 is KGHDR and CDR2 SFDVKD. The chain's CDR3 is CATRAPQAGGGELFF. The CDR3 DNA follows: TGTGCCACCCGCGCCCCCCAGGCAGGGGGCGGGGAGCTGTTTTTT.

This clone has only one observation. The chain has TRBV18 and TRBJ2-2, with no clear D. CDR3 length: 14 amino acids. V lost 0 bases and J lost 6, with 8 bases in between. Germline V lookup: CDR1 KGHSH, CDR2 LQKENI. CDR3 nucleotide sequence: TGTGCCAGCTCACCACCGTCCAGCCCCGGGGAGCTGTTTTTT. This codes for CASSPPSSPGELFF.

The chain has TRBV11-3 and TRBJ1-1; 11 bases map to TRBD1. V was clipped by 5 bases and J by 12 bases; unmatched bases: 11. Germline CDR1 is SGHNT and CDR2 is YENEEA. This CDR3 contains 14 residues. The CDR3 protein is CASSPGTGGRMPFF. The CDR3 DNA reads as TGTGCCAGCAGCCCTGGGACAGGGGGTAGAATGCCTTTCTTT. Looking up the rest from reference TRBV11-3 and TRBJ1-1 gives the full variable domain: EAGVVQSPRYKIIEKKQPVAFWCNPISGHNTLYWYLQNLGQGPELLIRYENEEAVDDSQLPKDRFSAERLKGVDSTLKIQPAELGDSAVYLCASSPGTGGRMPFFGQGTRLTVV.

The chain combines TRBV5-4 with TRBJ1-1, with no clear D. Trimming left V 2 bases short and J 10 bases short, with 15 bases between. Looked up from germline, CDR1 is SGHNT and CDR2 is YYREEE (reference sequence). The CDR3 covers 13 residues. CDR3 region: CASSLQGIMGAFF. The DNA for the CDR3 is TGTGCCAGCAGCTTACAAGGGATCATGGGAGCTTTCTTT. Variable domain in full (rest from reference TRBV5-4 and TRBJ1-1): ETGVTQSPTHLIKTRGQQVTLRCSSQSGHNTVSWYQQALGQGPQFIFQYYREEENGRGNFPPRFSGLQFPNYSSELNVNALELDDSALYLCASSLQGIMGAFFGQGTRLTVV.

Of note for this clone: An end of the junction differs from the germline gene, which may be a read error. The chain couples TRBV4-2 to TRBJ2-2, with D hard to call. CDR3 size: 16 residues. The germline V gene encodes CDR1 LGHNA and CDR2 YNFKEQ. The CDR3 DNA reads TGTGCCAGCAGCGAAGACCTGACTCTGAACACCGGGGAGCTGTTTTTT. This sequence encodes CASSEDLTLNTGELFF.

The count of this clone is one. The rearrangement links TRBV5-6 to TRBJ2-3; a possible D gene is TRBD1 (7 bases). The CDR3 has 16 amino acids. V lost 1 base, J lost 3 bases, and 15 bases lay in between. CDR1 SGHDT and CDR2 YYEEEE come from the germline V gene. Here the CDR3 reads CASSLFQGGWTDTQYF. CDR3 DNA: TGTGCCAGCAGCTTGTTTCAGGGGGGTTGGACAGATACGCAGTATTTT.

The chain uses TRBV6-5 and TRBJ2-2; D is possibly TRBD1 (6 bases). Germline assignment: CDR1 MNHEY and CDR2 SVGAGI. This CDR3 is 15 amino acids long. V lost 6 bases and J 6 bases, leaving 17 bases between the germline ends. CDR3 DNA sequence: TGTGCCAGCAGACCTGGACAGATCGATCCCGGGGAGCTGTTTTTT. This sequence encodes CASRPGQIDPGELFF.

This clone was seen just once. The genes are TRBV3-1 (or the pseudogene TRBV3-2) and TRBJ2-2; 8 bases are shared with TRBD2. The junction had 0 bases not matched to a gene; V was cut back by 2 bases and J by 1 base. This CDR3 has 15 residues. CDR1 and CDR2 from the germline V gene are LGHDT and YNNKEL (reference sequence). The CDR3 DNA sequence: TGTGCCAGCAGCCAAACTAGCGGGAACACCGGGGAGCTGTTTTTT. Protein sequence: CASSQTSGNTGELFF.

The chain has TRBV6-5 and TRBJ2-1, with a possible D match to TRBD2 (6 bases). The CDR3 spans 12 residues. V was trimmed by 4 bases and J by 7 bases, leaving 8 bases between them. In germline, CDR1 is MNHEY, CDR2 SVGAGI. CDR3 in amino acids: CASSLAVNEQFF. The DNA of the CDR3 is TGTGCCAGCAGTTTAGCGGTAAATGAGCAGTTCTTC.

J is TRBJ1-5 and V is TRBV6-5, with D unclear. Trimming removed 2 bases from V and 0 bases from J, with 8 bases in between. Germline V gene data show CDR1 as MNHEY and CDR2 as SVGAGI. There are 15 residues in the CDR3. For the CDR3, the DNA is TGTGCCAGCAGTTACGACGGTTATAGCAATCAGCCCCAGCATTTT. The encoded protein is CASSYDGYSNQPQHF.

The V gene is TRBV9, the J gene TRBJ2-5; TRBD2 matches 9 bases. The CDR3 is 15 residues long. The germline CDR1 and CDR2 sequences are SGDLS and YYNGEE. The ends lost 3 bases at V and 4 bases at J; junction bases unmatched: 7. The CDR3 DNA reads TGTGCCAGCAGCGGGGATAGCGGGGGTCGAGAGACCCAGTACTTC. Encoded protein: CASSGDSGGRETQYF.

This chain joins TRBV5-8 and TRBJ2-7; TRBD1 is a possible D gene (6 bases). In germline, CDR1 is SGHTS, CDR2 YDEGEE. CDR3 length: 14 residues. V lost 5 bases and J lost 2, with 14 bases in between. The CDR3 loop is CASRLQGNPYEQYF. DNA for the CDR3: TGTGCCAGCAGACTTCAGGGGAATCCCTACGAGCAGTACTTC. Variable domain in full (rest from reference TRBV5-8 and TRBJ2-7): EAGVTQSPTHLIKTRGQQATLRCSPISGHTSVYWYQQALGLGLQFLLWYDEGEERNRGNFPPRFSGRQFPNYSSELNVNALELEDSALYLCASRLQGNPYEQYFGPGTRLTVT.

The chain couples TRBV18 to TRBJ1-4; the D gene is possibly TRBD1 (5 bases). Trimming shortened V by 4 bases and J by 0 bases, and 9 bases separated the two germline ends. Germline V CDR1 and CDR2: KGHSH, LQKENI. This CDR3 spans 15 amino acids. The CDR3 sequence: CASSRGGATNEKLFF. CDR3 bases: TGTGCCAGCTCACGGGGCGGGGCAACTAATGAAAAACTGTTTTTT.

V usage is TRBV19 and J usage is TRBJ1-3; unclear D gene. Between the trimmed V and J ends, which lost 9 bases and 0 bases, there was a span of 9 bases. The CDR3 extends over 13 amino acids. The V gene's germline CDR1 is LNHDA and CDR2 SQIVND (reference sequence). CDR3 coding DNA: TGTGCCAGCAGACGGAGCTCTGGAAACACCATATATTTT. Its protein product is CASRRSSGNTIYF.